The 21 T cell receptor beta chains reported below all come from one sample, sequenced in a study of Graves' ophthalmopathy and Graves' hyperthyroidism. Amplified material comprised TCR beta CDR3 regions derived from RNA transcripts. First-round RT-PCR relied on HTBI primers, and a second-round multiplex PCR came next. In TCRdb, the multiplex PCR reads were re-called with MiXCR into one record per CDR3 protein. The sample lists a few hundred thousand distinct CDR3 sequences, 35% to 40% occurring once. Sequencing used peripheral blood or thyroid tissue (not recorded which). The receptors were gathered from an adult man with Graves' hyperthyroidism.

The sample holds many counts of this clonotype. The rearrangement links TRBV7-3 to TRBJ2-5; a possible D gene is TRBD2 (5 bases). V lost 5 bases and J 2 bases, leaving 12 bases between the germline ends. The germline gives CDR1 SGHTA, CDR2 FQGTGA. This CDR3 has 14 residues. Written as DNA, the CDR3 is TGTGCCAGCAGCCAAGGAGGCAGGCAAGAGACCCAGTACTTC. Translated: CASSQGGRQETQYF.

The rearrangement uses TRBV7-9 and TRBJ1-5, with D possibly being TRBD1 (5 bases). CDR3 length: 14 amino acids. Trimming cost V 5 bases and J 4 bases, with 12 bases left between them. Germline V gene sequence: CDR1 SEHNR, CDR2 FQNEAQ (reference sequence). DNA of the CDR3: TGTGCCAGCAGCGTTGGGACTAGTAATCAGCCCCAGCATTTT. This gives the protein CASSVGTSNQPQHF.

This clonotype appeared many times. The gene calls are TRBV9 and TRBJ2-6; D perhaps matches TRBD1 (5 bases). The germline V gene encodes CDR1 SGDLS and CDR2 YYNGEE. The V end was cut by 3 bases, the J end by 0 bases, with 13 bases between. The length of the CDR3 is 17 residues. CDR3 bases: TGTGCCAGCAGCGCACGAGACAGCCGCTCTGGGGCCAACGTCCTGACTTTC. As protein: CASSARDSRSGANVLTF.

There are many counts of this clonotype. The V and J genes are TRBV6-1 and TRBJ1-4; D might be TRBD1 (5 bases). The CDR3 covers 15 residues. V gave up 7 bases and J gave up 0 bases, with 12 bases separating them. CDR1 and CDR2 (germline): MNHNS, SASEGT. CDR3 nucleotides: TGTGCCAGCACCGTTAAGGGGTCAACTAATGAAAAACTGTTTTTT. The encoded protein is CASTVKGSTNEKLFF.

As for this clonotype: Being one base from a much bigger clone, this may be a read error. The chain is built from TRBV5-4 and TRBJ2-5; 12 nucleotides line up with TRBD2. The CDR3 runs to 15 residues. CDR1 and CDR2 from the germline V gene are SGHNT and YYREEE (reference sequence). The CDR3: CAGSSGLAGLGTQYF. CDR3 nucleotides: TGTGCCGGCAGCTCGGGACTAGCGGGCTTGGGGACCCAGTACTTC.

V is TRBV7-9 and J is TRBJ2-2, with D uncertain. Trimming stripped 3 bases from V and 6 bases from J, with 14 bases between. The CDR3 totals 15 residues. Per the germline V gene, CDR1 is SEHNR and CDR2 is FQNEAQ (reference sequence). The CDR3 DNA follows: TGTGCCAGCAGCTTGCCACCTACTGGAGCCGGGGAGCTGTTTTTT. It encodes CASSLPPTGAGELFF.

The CDR3: CASVGEPGTDQPQHF. CDR3 DNA sequence: TGTGCCAGCGTAGGGGAACCGGGGACCGATCAGCCCCAGCATTTT. The rearrangement links TRBV7-9 to TRBJ1-5; D perhaps matches TRBD1 (5 bases). Germline assignment: CDR1 SEHNR and CDR2 FQNEAQ (reference sequence). V lost 8 bases to trimming and J lost 5 bases, with 19 bases between them. The CDR3 is made up of 15 amino acids.

The sample holds many counts of this clonotype. V gene TRBV19 combines with J gene TRBJ1-5; D ambiguous. Trimming removed 3 bases at V and 12 bases at J, with 12 bases between. CDR3 size: 12 residues. CDR1 and CDR2 from the germline V gene are LNHDA and SQIVND (reference sequence). This chain's CDR3 is CASSMETPDQHF. CDR3 sequence (DNA): TGTGCCAGTAGTATGGAAACCCCGGACCAGCATTTT.

Remarks on this clonotype: A clone one base away is much larger, so this may be a read error. The V call is TRBV7-9, the J call TRBJ1-1; D not resolved. The V gene's germline CDR1 is SEHNR and CDR2 FQNEAQ (reference sequence). This CDR3 region has 17 residues. This CDR3 reads CASSLEASSGRPTEASF. As DNA, the CDR3 is TGTGCCAGCAGCTTAGAAGCGTCCTCGGGCCGGCCCACTGAAGCTTCCTTT.

As concerns this clonotype: With a much larger clone just one base away, this may be a read error. The chain employs TRBV19 and TRBJ1-5; unclear D gene. The CDR3 contains 14 residues. The germline V gene has CDR1 LNHDA and CDR2 SQIVND (reference sequence). Trimming took off 5 bases at V and 6 bases at J, with 14 bases between the two ends. CDR3 sequence reads: CASSSAIICQPQHF. As DNA, the CDR3 is TGTGCCAGTAGTTCTGCTATCATATGTCAGCCCCAGCATTTT.

This clonotype came up many times. The CDR3 is CASSRDGGVETQYF. The DNA of the CDR3 is TGTGCCAGCAGCCGGGACGGTGGGGTAGAGACCCAGTACTTC. The chain uses TRBV5-6 and TRBJ2-5; D is possibly TRBD1 or TRBD2 (5 bases each). CDR1 and CDR2 (germline): SGHDT, YYEEEE. The ends were cut back, 4 bases at V and 4 bases at J, with 14 bases in the middle. This CDR3 is built from 14 residues. Drawing the rest from reference TRBV5-6 and TRBJ2-5, the complete variable domain is DAGVTQSPTHLIKTRGQQVTLRCSPKSGHDTVSWYQQALGQGPQFIFQYYEEEERQRGNFPDRFSGHQFPNYSSELNVNALLLGDSALYLCASSRDGGVETQYFGPGTRLLVL.

The CDR3: CATPGRGRNQPQHF. The DNA for the CDR3 is TGTGCCACCCCAGGGAGGGGCCGCAATCAGCCCCAGCATTTT. This chain uses TRBV19 with TRBJ1-5, with D possibly matching TRBD1 (5 bases). The CDR3 covers 14 residues. Germline assignment: CDR1 LNHDA and CDR2 SQIVND (reference sequence). V shed 10 bases and J shed 2 bases, with 15 bases lying between them.

This chain uses TRBV19 with TRBJ2-5, with 8 nucleotides matching TRBD2. V trimming: 11 bases; J trimming: 4 bases; junction bases outside the gene matches: 12. The CDR3 runs 14 residues. Germline V gene data show CDR1 as LNHDA and CDR2 as SQIVND (reference sequence). The CDR3 is CAWSGNGGGETQYF. CDR3 DNA: TGTGCCTGGAGTGGAAACGGGGGGGGAGAGACCCAGTACTTC. Combining the CDR3 with reference TRBV19 and TRBJ2-5 gives the whole variable domain DGGITQSPKYLFRKEGQNVTLSCEQNLNHDAMYWYRQDPGQGLRLIYYSQIVNDFQKGDIAEGYSVSREKKESFPLTVTSAQKNPTAFYLCAWSGNGGGETQYFGPGTRLLVL.

This clonotype was seen at least ten times. The chain employs TRBV2 and TRBJ2-2; TRBD1 matches at 10 bases. The CDR3 loop spans 15 amino acids. The V gene's germline CDR1 is SNHLY and CDR2 FYNNEI. V gave up 7 bases and J gave up 7 bases; unmatched junction bases: 9. Here the CDR3 reads CASTETGGLGGELFF. In DNA, the CDR3 is TGTGCCAGCACCGAGACAGGGGGCCTGGGCGGGGAGCTGTTTTTT.

The V gene is TRBV19, the J gene TRBJ1-2; D remains ambiguous. V was shortened by 8 bases and J by 4 bases, with 17 bases between the two germline ends. The CDR3 sequence is 14 residues long. CDR1 is LNHDA and CDR2 is SQIVND in the germline V gene (reference sequence). The CDR3 sequence: CASAPQDSFYGYTF. In nucleotides, the CDR3 is TGTGCCAGTGCTCCTCAGGATAGCTTCTATGGCTACACCTTC.

This clonotype came up a few times. This sequence joins TRBV6-5 and TRBJ1-3, with TRBD1 as a possible D gene (6 bases). The CDR3 length is 18 residues. Trimming took 7 bases from V and 0 from J, leaving 22 bases between them. CDR1 MNHEY and CDR2 SVGAGI come from the germline V gene. The CDR3 region is CASNFDPPDRISGNTIYF. The DNA for the CDR3 is TGTGCCAGCAATTTCGATCCCCCTGACAGGATCTCTGGAAACACCATATATTTT.

The V gene is TRBV5-5, the J gene TRBJ1-2; D is possibly TRBD1 (5 bases). The CDR3 sequence is 14 residues long. V lost 0 bases, J lost 5 bases, and 11 bases lay in between. In germline, CDR1 is SGHKS, CDR2 YYEKEE (reference sequence). The CDR3 protein is CASSLALSGYGYTF. Written as DNA, the CDR3 is TGTGCCAGCAGCTTGGCCCTATCAGGGTATGGCTACACCTTC.

The rearrangement uses TRBV7-9 and TRBJ2-7, with 7 nucleotides matching TRBD1. The closer fit of TRBJ2-1 to the DNA end suggests the J call may be wrong. The CDR3 is 15 amino acids. CDR1 and CDR2 (germline): SEHNR, FQNEAQ (reference sequence). The CDR3 is CASSPMGQRNNEQFF. The CDR3 bases are TGTGCCAGCAGCCCGATGGGACAGCGTAACAATGAGCAGTTCTTC.

V is TRBV19 and J is TRBJ1-1; D is perhaps TRBD1 (5 bases). This CDR3 has 15 residues. Germline loops: CDR1 LNHDA, CDR2 SQIVND (reference sequence). The V gene lost 9 bases and the J gene lost 0 bases, with 17 bases spanning the gap. This CDR3 reads CASSPDRFMNTEAFF. The CDR3, as DNA: TGTGCCAGCAGTCCTGACAGATTTATGAACACTGAAGCTTTCTTT.

At least ten counts were recorded for this clonotype. The chain has TRBV5-8 and TRBJ1-5; no firm D call. CDR1 SGHTS and CDR2 YDEGEE come from the germline V gene. The CDR3 is 14 residues long. V was cut by 3 bases and J by 8 bases, with 15 bases left in between. This chain's CDR3 is CASSSDLGGEPQHF. The CDR3 DNA follows: TGTGCCAGCAGCTCCGATCTGGGTGGAGAGCCCCAGCATTTT.

This clonotype was counted once. This chain connects TRBV7-3 to TRBJ2-7; TRBD2 is a possible D gene (5 bases). Germline CDR1 reads SGHTA; CDR2 reads FQGTGA. This CDR3 is built from 14 residues. The V end was cut by 5 bases, the J end by 5 bases, with 16 bases between. Here the CDR3 DNA reads TGTGCCAGCAGCATCCTAGTGGGAGACCACGAGCAGTACTTC. Translating it yields CASSILVGDHEQYF.